What follows are 15 T cell receptor beta chains derived from one specimen sequenced in a study of T cells in Graves' hyperthyroidism and ophthalmopathy. The source material, RNA transcripts, was used to amplify TCR beta CDR3 regions. During a first-round RT-PCR of the TCR CDR3, the HTBI primer set was used. Each CDR3 protein is one row after TCRdb ran MiXCR on the multiplex PCR reads. The table lists approximately 400,000 distinct CDR3 sequences, around 14% of them singletons. Material for sequencing was blood. These receptors were collected from a woman in her sixties or seventies with Graves' hyperthyroidism.

This chain links TRBV18 with TRBJ2-1; 10 positions agree with TRBD2. With 0 bases clipped from V and 8 bases from J, the junction kept 10 bases outside the gene matches. Germline assignment: CDR1 KGHSH and CDR2 LQKENI. CDR3 size: 17 residues. CDR3 sequence reads: CASSPPVLSGRADEQFF. CDR3 coding DNA: TGTGCCAGCTCACCACCAGTACTAAGCGGGAGGGCCGATGAGCAGTTCTTC.

V gene TRBV15 combines with J gene TRBJ2-1, with TRBD2 matching over 7 bases. With 5 bases clipped from V and 0 bases from J, the junction kept 4 bases outside the gene matches. This CDR3 spans 15 amino acids. Germline-derived CDR1 and CDR2 are LNHNV and YYDKDF (reference sequence). The CDR3 loop reads CATSRRTSSYNEQFF. The CDR3 DNA is TGTGCCACCAGCCGTAGGACTAGCTCCTACAATGAGCAGTTCTTC.

A few counts support this clonotype. The V call is TRBV20-1, the J call TRBJ2-2; 8 bases fit TRBD1. V shed 5 bases, J shed 5 bases, and the junction held 1 base outside the gene matches. This CDR3 has 12 residues. Per germline, CDR1 DFQATT and CDR2 SNEGSKA (reference sequence). The chain's CDR3 is CSAWTGTGELFF. DNA of the CDR3: TGCAGTGCTTGGACAGGGACCGGGGAGCTGTTTTTT.

This clonotype turned up a few times. The chain is built from TRBV4-1 and TRBJ2-6; D is undetermined. With 4 bases removed from V and 1 base from J, the gap between germline ends came to 11 bases. The CDR3 runs 16 residues. CDR1 MGHRA and CDR2 YSYEKL come from the germline V gene. The DNA for the CDR3 is TGCGCCAGCAGCCTCCGTGCCGGATCTGGGGCCAACGTCCTGACTTTC. Protein product: CASSLRAGSGANVLTF.

This clonotype showed up many times. The genes are TRBV5-5 and TRBJ1-5, with D possibly being TRBD1 (5 bases). CDR3 length: 13 amino acids. Germline CDR1 is SGHKS and CDR2 is YYEKEE (reference sequence). V lost 2 bases and J lost 4, with 7 bases in between. The CDR3 DNA reads TGTGCCAGCAGCTTCGAGGGGAATCAGCCCCAGCATTTT. Its translation is CASSFEGNQPQHF.

This clonotype was observed a few times. CDR3 coding DNA: TGTGCCAGCAGCTTAGGGACTAGCGGGATAGATTCCTACAATGAGCAGTTCTTC. It codes for CASSLGTSGIDSYNEQFF. The chain uses TRBV11-2 and TRBJ2-1, with 12 bases aligning to TRBD2. With 1 base clipped from V and 1 base from J, the junction kept 5 bases outside the gene matches. The CDR3 covers 18 residues. Germline V gene lookup returns CDR1 SGHAT and CDR2 FQNNGV.

The rearrangement uses TRBV30 and TRBJ1-1; TRBD1 is a possible D gene (5 bases). CDR3 length: 14 amino acids. V dropped 2 bases and J dropped 6 bases, with 16 bases sitting between them. CDR1 is GTSNPN, CDR2 SVGIG, per germline (reference sequence). In nucleotides, the CDR3 is TGTGCCTGGAGTACGGGACCCCCGGGGGCTGAAGCTTTCTTT. Its translation is CAWSTGPPGAEAFF.

This clonotype was seen repeatedly, ten times or more. The chain links TRBV7-9 to TRBJ1-5; D not resolved. Trimming stripped 0 bases from V and 8 bases from J, with 14 bases between. CDR1 and CDR2 from the germline V gene are SEHNR and FQNEAQ (reference sequence). This CDR3 contains 15 residues. The CDR3 here is CASSLAGSAGEPQHF. CDR3 nucleotide sequence: TGTGCCAGCAGCTTAGCGGGGTCGGCAGGCGAGCCCCAGCATTTT.

With regard to this clonotype: One base away lies a much larger clone, so this may be a sequencing read error. CDR3 in DNA: TGTGCCAGCACCCTACGGGGCCAAAGGAATGAAGAACTGTTTTTT. Encoded protein: CASTLRGQRNEELFF. The chain employs TRBV3-1 and TRBJ1-4, with a tentative D call TRBD1 (5 bases). The V gene's germline CDR1 is LGHDT and CDR2 YNNKEL (reference sequence). The CDR3 spans 15 residues.

V is TRBV4-1 and J is TRBJ1-3; D unresolved. Germline loops: CDR1 MGHRA, CDR2 YSYEKL. The CDR3 is made up of 16 amino acids. The V gene lost 0 bases and the J gene lost 4 bases, with 13 bases spanning the gap. The CDR3 region has the DNA TGCGCCAGCAGCCAAGATCCAATTAGGTCCGGAAACACCATATATTTT. Encoded protein: CASSQDPIRSGNTIYF.

This clonotype was seen ten or more times. The chain combines TRBV3-1 with TRBJ1-3; D is undetermined. The CDR3 runs 14 residues. CDR1 and CDR2 from the germline V gene are LGHDT and YNNKEL (reference sequence). V gave up 1 base and J gave up 0 bases, with 4 bases separating them. CDR3 DNA sequence: TGTGCCAGCAGCCAAGCCGGCTCTGGAAACACCATATATTTT. This sequence encodes CASSQAGSGNTIYF.

This clonotype was seen at least ten times. The chain has TRBV6-1 and TRBJ2-7, with 8 bases matching TRBD2. Losses at the gene ends were 5 bases for V and 6 bases for J; bases not matched to a gene: 12. This CDR3 spans 15 amino acids. In germline, CDR1 is MNHNS, CDR2 SASEGT. The CDR3 DNA is TGTGCCAGCAGTTATCAAGCGGGGGCGGTCCGCGAGCAGTACTTC. Its translation is CASSYQAGAVREQYF.

This chain uses TRBV2 with TRBJ2-1; D unresolved. The ends were cut back, 4 bases at V and 5 bases at J, with 9 bases in the middle. The germline V gene encodes CDR1 SNHLY and CDR2 FYNNEI. This CDR3 region has 13 residues. CDR3 sequence (DNA): TGTGCCAGCAGTGGAGGCCGGGACAATGAGCAGTTCTTC. It codes for CASSGGRDNEQFF. Combining the CDR3 with reference TRBV2 and TRBJ2-1 gives the whole variable domain EPEVTQTPSHQVTQMGQEVILRCVPISNHLYFYWYRQILGQKVEFLVSFYNNEISEKSEIFDDQFSVERPDGSNFTLKIRSTKLEDSAMYFCASSGGRDNEQFFGPGTRLTVL.

This chain joins TRBV2 and TRBJ2-2; 8 nucleotides line up with TRBD1. The CDR3 runs 15 residues. Germline CDR1 SNHLY, CDR2 FYNNEI. Trimming at V came to 6 bases and at J to 1 base, leaving 4 bases not matched to a gene. CDR3 amino acids: CASSAGTGNTGELFF. CDR3 nucleotides: TGTGCCAGCAGCGCCGGGACAGGGAACACCGGGGAGCTGTTTTTT.

A few counts support this clonotype. The chain has TRBV6-1 and TRBJ2-7; D is possibly TRBD1 (6 bases). Per the germline V gene, CDR1 is MNHNS and CDR2 is SASEGT. There are 15 residues in the CDR3. Trimming left V 4 bases short and J 3 bases short, with 16 bases between. The CDR3 DNA is TGTGCCAGCAGTGCTGGGACATCGGCCGACTACGAGCAGTACTTC. Its translation is CASSAGTSADYEQYF.